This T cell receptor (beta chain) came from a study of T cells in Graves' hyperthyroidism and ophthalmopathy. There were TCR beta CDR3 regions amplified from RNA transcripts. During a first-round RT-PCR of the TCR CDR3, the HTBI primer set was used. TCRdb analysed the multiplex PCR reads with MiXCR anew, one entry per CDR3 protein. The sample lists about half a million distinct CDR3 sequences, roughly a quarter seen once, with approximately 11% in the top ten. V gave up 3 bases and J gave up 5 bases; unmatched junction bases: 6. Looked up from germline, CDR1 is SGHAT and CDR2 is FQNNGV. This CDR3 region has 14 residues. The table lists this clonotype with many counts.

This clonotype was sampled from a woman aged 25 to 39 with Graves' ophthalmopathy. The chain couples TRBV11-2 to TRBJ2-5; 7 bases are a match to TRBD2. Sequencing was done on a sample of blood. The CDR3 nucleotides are TGTGCCAGCAGCTTCCCGACTAGCCCGGAGACCCAGTACTTC. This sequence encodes CASSFPTSPETQYF.